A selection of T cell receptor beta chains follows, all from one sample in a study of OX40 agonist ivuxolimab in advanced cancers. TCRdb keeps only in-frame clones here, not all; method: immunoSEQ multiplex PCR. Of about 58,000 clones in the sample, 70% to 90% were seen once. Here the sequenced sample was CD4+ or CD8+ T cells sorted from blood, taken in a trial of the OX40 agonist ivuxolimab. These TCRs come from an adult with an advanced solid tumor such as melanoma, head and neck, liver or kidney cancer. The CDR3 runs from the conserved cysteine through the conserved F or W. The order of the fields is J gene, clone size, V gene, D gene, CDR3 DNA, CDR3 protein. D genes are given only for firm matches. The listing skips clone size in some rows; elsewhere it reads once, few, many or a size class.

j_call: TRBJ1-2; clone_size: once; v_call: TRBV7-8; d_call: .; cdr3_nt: TGTGCCAGCAGTTTTCAACTCTCCGGCTACACCTTC; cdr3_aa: CASSFQLSGYTF
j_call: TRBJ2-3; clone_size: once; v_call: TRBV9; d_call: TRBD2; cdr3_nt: TGTGCCAGCAGCGGGCGACTAGCGGCTAGCACAGATACGCAGTATTTT; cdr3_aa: CASSGRLAASTDTQYF
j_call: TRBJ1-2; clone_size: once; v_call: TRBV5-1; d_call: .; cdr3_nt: TGCGCCAGCAGCCTGGGACTTGACCCCTATGGCTACACCTTC; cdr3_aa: CASSLGLDPYGYTF
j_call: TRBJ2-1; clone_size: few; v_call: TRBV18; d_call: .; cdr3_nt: TGTGCCAGCTCACCAGCCCAGACCCTCTACAATGAGCAGTTCTTC; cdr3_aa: CASSPAQTLYNEQFF
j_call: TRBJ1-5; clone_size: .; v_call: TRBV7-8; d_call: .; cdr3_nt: TGTGCCAGCAGCACCTACAGGGTCCCCGGGGGGGCCCAGCATTTT; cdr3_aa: CASSTYRVPGGAQHF
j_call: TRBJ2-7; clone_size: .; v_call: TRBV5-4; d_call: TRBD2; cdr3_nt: TGTGCCAGCAGCTCGGGAGGGTCAGGTAACTACGAGCAGTACTTC; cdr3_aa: CASSSGGSGNYEQYF
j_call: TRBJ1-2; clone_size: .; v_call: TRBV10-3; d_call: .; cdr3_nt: TGTGCCATCAGTGAGTCCGTCGGGGTATCCTCGACTTCTAACTATGGCTACACCTTC; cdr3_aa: CAISESVGVSSTSNYGYTF
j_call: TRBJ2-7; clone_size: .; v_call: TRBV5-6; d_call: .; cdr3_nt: TGTGCCAGCAGCTTGTGGGGGGGGCGCCCCTACGAGCAGTACTTC; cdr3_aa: CASSLWGGRPYEQYF
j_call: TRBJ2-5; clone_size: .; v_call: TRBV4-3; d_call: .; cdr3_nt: TGCGCCAGCAGCCAAAATCAAGGACGGATGGGGGAGACCCAGTACTTC; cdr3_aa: CASSQNQGRMGETQYF
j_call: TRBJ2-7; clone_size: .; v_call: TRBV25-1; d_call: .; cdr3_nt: TGTGCCAGCAGCCAACAGGAGCCCTACGAGCAGTACTTC; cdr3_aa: CASSQQEPYEQYF
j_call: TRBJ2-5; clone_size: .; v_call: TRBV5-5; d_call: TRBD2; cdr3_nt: TGTGCCAGCAGCTTAGCGGGAGTCGGAGAGACCCAGTACTTC; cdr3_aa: CASSLAGVGETQYF
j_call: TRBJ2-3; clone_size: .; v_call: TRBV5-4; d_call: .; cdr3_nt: TGTGCCAGCAGGCCCGAAGGGAATACGCAGTATTTT; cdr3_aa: CASRPEGNTQYF
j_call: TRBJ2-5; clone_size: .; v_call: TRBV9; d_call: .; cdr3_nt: TGTGCCAGCAGCGTAGATCCGAATGGGGGAGAGACCCAGTACTTC; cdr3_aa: CASSVDPNGGETQYF
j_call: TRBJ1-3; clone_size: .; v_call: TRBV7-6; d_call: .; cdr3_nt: TGTGCCAGCAGCTTTGATGCGTGGGGCTCTGGAAACACCATATATTTT; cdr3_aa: CASSFDAWGSGNTIYF
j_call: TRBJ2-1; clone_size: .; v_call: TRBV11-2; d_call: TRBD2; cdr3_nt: TGTGCCAGCAGCTTAGTTGCGGGGGTAGGGTCCTACAATGAGCAGTTCTTC; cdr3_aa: CASSLVAGVGSYNEQFF
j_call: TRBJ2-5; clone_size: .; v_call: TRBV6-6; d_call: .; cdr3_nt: TGTGCCAGCAGTTACTCGGATGAGACCCAGTACTTC; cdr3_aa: CASSYSDETQYF
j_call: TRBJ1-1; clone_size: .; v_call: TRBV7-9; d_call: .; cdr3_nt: TGTGCCAGCAGGAGGGACCCCACTGAAGCTTTCTTT; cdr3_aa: CASRRDPTEAFF
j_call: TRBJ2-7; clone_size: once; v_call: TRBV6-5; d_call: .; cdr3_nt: TGTGCCAGCAGTTACTCCGCGGAGAGACTAACCTACGAGCAGTACTTC; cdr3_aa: CASSYSAERLTYEQYF
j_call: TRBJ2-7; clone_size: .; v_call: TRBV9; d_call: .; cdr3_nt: TGTGCCAGCAGCGTAGGACAGAGCCACTACGAGCAGTACTTC; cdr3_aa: CASSVGQSHYEQYF
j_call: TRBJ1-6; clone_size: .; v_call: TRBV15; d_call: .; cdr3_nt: TGTGCCACCAGCAGAGCCTTGAGTTCCGGGACTGTCAATTCACCCCTCCACTTT; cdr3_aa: CATSRALSSGTVNSPLHF
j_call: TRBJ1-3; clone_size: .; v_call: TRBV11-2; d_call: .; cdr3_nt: TGTGCCAGCAGCTTTTCGTCTGGAAACACCATATATTTT; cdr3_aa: CASSFSSGNTIYF
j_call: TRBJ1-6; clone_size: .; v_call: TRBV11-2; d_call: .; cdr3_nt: TGTGCCAGTGGGGGTTCCAATTCACCCCTCCACTTT; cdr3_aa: CASGGSNSPLHF
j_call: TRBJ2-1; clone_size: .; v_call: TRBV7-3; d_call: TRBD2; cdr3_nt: TGTGCCAGCAGCTTAAGTTCAGCGGGAGGTAACTACAATGAGCAGTTCTTC; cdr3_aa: CASSLSSAGGNYNEQFF
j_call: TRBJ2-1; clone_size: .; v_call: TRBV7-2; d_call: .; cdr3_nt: TGTGCCAGCAGCTATTCAGGCCCCGCAGACAATGAGCAGTTCTTC; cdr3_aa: CASSYSGPADNEQFF
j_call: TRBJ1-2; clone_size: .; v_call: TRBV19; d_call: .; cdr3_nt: TGTGCCAGTAAAAGTGGGGCTCGCTATGGCTACACCTTC; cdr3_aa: CASKSGARYGYTF
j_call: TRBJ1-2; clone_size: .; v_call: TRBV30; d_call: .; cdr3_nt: TGTGCCTGGAGTGACCAACAAGAGAATGGCTACACCTTC; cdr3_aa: CAWSDQQENGYTF
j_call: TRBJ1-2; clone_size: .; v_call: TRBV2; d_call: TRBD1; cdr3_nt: TGTGCCAGCAGTCGGGACAGGGGTAGCTACACCTTC; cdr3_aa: CASSRDRGSYTF